This T cell receptor beta chain was captured by sequencing in a study of OX40 agonist ivuxolimab in advanced cancers. The CDR3 totals 12 residues. The V end was cut by 4 bases, the J end by 5 bases, with 7 bases between. From germline, CDR1 is SGHDN and CDR2 FVKESK. Sequencing was performed with immunoSEQ multiplex PCR; in TCRdb, only in-frame clones are kept and a portion is missing. This table has 100,000 to 120,000 clones, around 90% appearing once. The sequences come from CD4+ or CD8+ T cells sorted from blood, collected in a trial of the OX40 agonist ivuxolimab. The TCR comes from an adult with an advanced solid tumor such as melanoma, head and neck, liver or kidney cancer. The chain is built from TRBV14 and TRBJ2-3; tentative D call: TRBD2 (5 bases). DNA for the CDR3: TGTGCCAGCAGCCCTACTAGAGATACGCAGTATTTT. It specifies CASSPTRDTQYF.